This paragraph covers one TCR beta chain sequence. Within the sample, other DNA sequences also encode this same CDR3. The sample originates from a study of metastatic and nonmetastatic thyroid tumors. The germline CDR1 and CDR2 sequences are SGHNT and YYREEE (reference sequence). Unmatched junction bases numbered 9, after V lost 1 base and J lost 5 bases. CDR3 length equals 16 residues. Per the original data handling: To classify distant metastasis in papillary thyroid cancer, a model was built from CDR3 differences across clinicopathological groups. MiXCR re-clonotyped the PCR reads for TCRdb. These V and J calls derive from TCRdb rather than the authors' analysis. The sample has 25,000 or so clones, 16% seen once. The entire patient cohort was treatment-naive prior to thyroid surgery.

The sequence derives from a female donor with papillary thyroid cancer or a benign thyroid nodule (not recorded which). Some clones in this sample may be carry-over from other donors' samples. Sequencing was performed on blood. This chain links TRBV5-4 with TRBJ2-3, with 8 positions matching TRBD2. The CDR3 nucleotides are TGTGCCAGCAGCTTGTTCGCGGGAGGTACGGGAGATACGCAGTATTTT. It translates to CASSLFAGGTGDTQYF.